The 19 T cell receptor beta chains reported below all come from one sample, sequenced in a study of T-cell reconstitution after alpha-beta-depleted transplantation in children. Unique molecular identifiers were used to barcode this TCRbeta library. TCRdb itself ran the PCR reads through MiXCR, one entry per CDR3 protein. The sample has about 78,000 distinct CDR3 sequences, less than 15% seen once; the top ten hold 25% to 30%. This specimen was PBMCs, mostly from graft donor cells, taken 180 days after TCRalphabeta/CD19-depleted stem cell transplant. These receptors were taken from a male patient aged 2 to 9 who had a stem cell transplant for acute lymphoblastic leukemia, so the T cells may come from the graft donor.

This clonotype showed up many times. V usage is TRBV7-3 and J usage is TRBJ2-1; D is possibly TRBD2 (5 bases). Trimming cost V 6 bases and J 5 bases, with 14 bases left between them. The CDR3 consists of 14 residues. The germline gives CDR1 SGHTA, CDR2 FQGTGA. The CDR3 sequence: CASSPGSLHNEQFF. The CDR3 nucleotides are TGTGCCAGCAGTCCGGGGTCTCTTCACAATGAGCAGTTCTTC.

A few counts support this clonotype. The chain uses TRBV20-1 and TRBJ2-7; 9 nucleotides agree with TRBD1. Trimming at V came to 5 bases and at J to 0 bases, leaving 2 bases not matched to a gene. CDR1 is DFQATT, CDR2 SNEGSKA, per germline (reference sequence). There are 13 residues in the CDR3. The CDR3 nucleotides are TGCAGTGCTGGGACAGGGTACTCCTACGAGCAGTACTTC. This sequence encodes CSAGTGYSYEQYF.

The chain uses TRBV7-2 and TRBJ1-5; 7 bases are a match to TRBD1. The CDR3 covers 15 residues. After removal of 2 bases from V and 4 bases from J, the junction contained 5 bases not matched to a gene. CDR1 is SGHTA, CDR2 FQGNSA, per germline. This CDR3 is CASSLRGQENQPQHF. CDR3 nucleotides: TGTGCCAGCAGCTTAAGAGGACAGGAGAATCAGCCCCAGCATTTT.

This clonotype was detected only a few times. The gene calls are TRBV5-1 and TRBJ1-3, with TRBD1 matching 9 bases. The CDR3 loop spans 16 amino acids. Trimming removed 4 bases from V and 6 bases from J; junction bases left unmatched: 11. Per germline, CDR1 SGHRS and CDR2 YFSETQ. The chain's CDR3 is CASSLPGQGILNTIYF. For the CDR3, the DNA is TGCGCCAGCAGCCTACCGGGACAGGGTATCTTAAACACCATATATTTT.

CDR3 in DNA: TGTGCCAGCAGTTACCACGGACTAGCGGGGGCCTCCTACGAGCAGTACTTC. Its protein is CASSYHGLAGASYEQYF. The chain is built from TRBV6-2 or TRBV6-3 and TRBJ2-7, with TRBD2 matching over 13 bases. Per the germline V gene, CDR1 is MNHEY and CDR2 is SVGEGT. The V and J ends lost 2 bases and 0 bases, in that order; junction bases with no gene match: 4. This CDR3 contains 17 residues.

The CDR3: CASSFGGHTDTQYF. CDR3 nucleotide sequence: TGTGCCAGCAGTTTTGGCGGCCACACAGATACGCAGTATTTT. The rearrangement links TRBV12-3 or TRBV12-4 to TRBJ2-3; D is unclear. The CDR3 covers 14 residues. V was shortened by 3 bases and J by 2 bases, with 9 bases between the two germline ends.

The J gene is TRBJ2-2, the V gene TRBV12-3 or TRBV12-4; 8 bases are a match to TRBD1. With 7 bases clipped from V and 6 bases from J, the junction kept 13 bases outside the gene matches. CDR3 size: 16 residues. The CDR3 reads CASNPFGQGGAGELFF. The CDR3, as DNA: TGTGCCAGCAACCCTTTTGGACAGGGCGGCGCCGGGGAGCTGTTTTTT.

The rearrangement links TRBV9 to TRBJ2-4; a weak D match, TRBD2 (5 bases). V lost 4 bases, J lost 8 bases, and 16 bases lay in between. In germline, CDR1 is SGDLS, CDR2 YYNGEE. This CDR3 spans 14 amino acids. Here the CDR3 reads CASSPGRGRDIQYF. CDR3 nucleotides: TGTGCCAGCAGCCCAGGACGGGGTCGGGACATTCAGTACTTC.

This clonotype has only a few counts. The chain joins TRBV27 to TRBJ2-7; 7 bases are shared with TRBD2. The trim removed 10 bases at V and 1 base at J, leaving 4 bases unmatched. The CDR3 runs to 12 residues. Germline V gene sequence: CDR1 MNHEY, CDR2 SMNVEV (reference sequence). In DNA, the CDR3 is TGTGCCACCCGGACTAGTTCCTACGAGCAGTACTTC. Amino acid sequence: CATRTSSYEQYF.

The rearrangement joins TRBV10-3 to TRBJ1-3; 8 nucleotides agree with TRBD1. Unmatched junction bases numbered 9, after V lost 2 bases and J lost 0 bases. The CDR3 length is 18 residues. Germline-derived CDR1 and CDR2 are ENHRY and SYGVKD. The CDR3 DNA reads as TGTGCCATCAGTGAGGGGCAGGGGGCCTTTCTCTCTGGAAACACCATATATTTT. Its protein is CAISEGQGAFLSGNTIYF.

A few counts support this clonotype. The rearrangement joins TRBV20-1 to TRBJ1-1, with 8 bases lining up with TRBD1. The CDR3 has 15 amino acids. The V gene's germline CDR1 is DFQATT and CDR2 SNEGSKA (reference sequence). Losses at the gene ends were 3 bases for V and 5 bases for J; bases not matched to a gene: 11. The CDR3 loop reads CSASPQRDRRTEAFF. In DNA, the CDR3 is TGCAGTGCTAGTCCTCAACGGGACAGGAGGACTGAAGCTTTCTTT.

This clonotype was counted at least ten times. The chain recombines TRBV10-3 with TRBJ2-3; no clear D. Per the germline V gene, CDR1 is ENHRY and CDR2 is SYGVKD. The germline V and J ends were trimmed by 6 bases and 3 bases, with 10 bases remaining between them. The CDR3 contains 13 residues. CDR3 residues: CAIRYSPTDTQYF. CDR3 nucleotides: TGTGCCATCAGGTACTCCCCAACAGATACGCAGTATTTT.

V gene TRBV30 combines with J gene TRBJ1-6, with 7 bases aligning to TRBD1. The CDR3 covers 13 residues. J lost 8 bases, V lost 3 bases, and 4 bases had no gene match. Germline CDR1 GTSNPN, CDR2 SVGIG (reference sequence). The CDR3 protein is CAWRGTEYSPLHF. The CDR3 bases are TGTGCCTGGAGGGGGACAGAGTATTCACCCCTCCACTTT. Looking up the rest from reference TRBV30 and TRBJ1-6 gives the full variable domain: SQTIHQWPATLVQPVGSPLSLECTVEGTSNPNLYWYRQAAGRGLQLLFYSVGIGQISSEVPQNLSASRPQDRQFILSSKKLLLSDSGFYLCAWRGTEYSPLHFGNGTRLTVT.

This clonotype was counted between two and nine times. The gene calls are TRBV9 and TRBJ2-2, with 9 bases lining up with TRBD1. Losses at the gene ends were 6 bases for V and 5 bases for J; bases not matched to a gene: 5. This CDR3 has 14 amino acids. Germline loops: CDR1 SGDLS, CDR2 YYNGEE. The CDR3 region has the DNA TGTGCCAGCACGGGACAGGGAGTGACCGGGGAGCTGTTTTTT. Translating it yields CASTGQGVTGELFF.

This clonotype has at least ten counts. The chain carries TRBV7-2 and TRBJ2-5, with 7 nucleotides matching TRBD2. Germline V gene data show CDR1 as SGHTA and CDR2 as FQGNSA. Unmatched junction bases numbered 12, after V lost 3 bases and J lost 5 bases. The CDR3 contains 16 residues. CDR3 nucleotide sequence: TGTGCCAGCAGCTTCCCCCAGCTGGCGGGAGTTGAGACCCAGTACTTC. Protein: CASSFPQLAGVETQYF. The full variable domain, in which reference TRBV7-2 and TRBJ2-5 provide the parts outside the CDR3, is GAGVSQSPSNKVTEKGKDVELRCDPISGHTALYWYRQSLGQGLEFLIYFQGNSAPDKSGLPSDRFSAERTGGSVSTLTIQRTQQEDSAVYLCASSFPQLAGVETQYFGPGTRLLVL.

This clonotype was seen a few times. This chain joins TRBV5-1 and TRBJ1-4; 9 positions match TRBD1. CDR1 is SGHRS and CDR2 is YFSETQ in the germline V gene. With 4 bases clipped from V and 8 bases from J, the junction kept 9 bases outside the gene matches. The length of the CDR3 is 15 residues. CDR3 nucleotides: TGCGCCAGCAGCCAAGGGGGACAGGGTAAAGAAAAACTGTTTTTT. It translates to CASSQGGQGKEKLFF.

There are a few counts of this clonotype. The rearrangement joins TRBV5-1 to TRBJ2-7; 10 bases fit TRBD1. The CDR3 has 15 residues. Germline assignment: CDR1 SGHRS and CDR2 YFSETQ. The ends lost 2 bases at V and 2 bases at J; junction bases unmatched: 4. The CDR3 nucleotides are TGCGCCAGCAGCTTCCCCGGGACAGGGGCCTACGAGCAGTACTTC. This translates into CASSFPGTGAYEQYF. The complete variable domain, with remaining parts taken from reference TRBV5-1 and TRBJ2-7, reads KAGVTQTPRYLIKTRGQQVTLSCSPISGHRSVSWYQQTPGQGLQFLFEYFSETQRNKGNFPGRFSGRQFSNSRSEMNVSTLELGDSALYLCASSFPGTGAYEQYFGPGTRLTVT.

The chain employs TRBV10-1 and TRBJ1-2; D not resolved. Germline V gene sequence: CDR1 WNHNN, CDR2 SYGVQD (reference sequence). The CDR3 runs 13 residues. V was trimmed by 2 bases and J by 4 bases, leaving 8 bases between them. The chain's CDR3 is CASSERVVYGYTF. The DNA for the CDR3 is TGCGCCAGCAGTGAGAGGGTCGTCTATGGCTACACCTTC.

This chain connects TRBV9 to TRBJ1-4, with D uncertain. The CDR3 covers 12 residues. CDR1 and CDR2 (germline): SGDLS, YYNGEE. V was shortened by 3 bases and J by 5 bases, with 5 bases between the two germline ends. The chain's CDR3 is CASSGLNEKLFF. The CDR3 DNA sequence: TGTGCCAGCAGCGGCCTGAATGAAAAACTGTTTTTT.